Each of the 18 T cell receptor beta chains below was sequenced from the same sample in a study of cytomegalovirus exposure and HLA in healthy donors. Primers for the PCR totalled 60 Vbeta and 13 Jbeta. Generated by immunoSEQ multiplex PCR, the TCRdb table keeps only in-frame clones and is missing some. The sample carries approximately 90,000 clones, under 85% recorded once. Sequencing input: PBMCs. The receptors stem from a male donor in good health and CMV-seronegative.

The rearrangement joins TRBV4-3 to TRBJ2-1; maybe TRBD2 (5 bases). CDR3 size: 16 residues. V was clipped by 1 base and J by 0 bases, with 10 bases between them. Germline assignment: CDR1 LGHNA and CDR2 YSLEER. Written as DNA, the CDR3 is TGCGCCAGCAGCCAAGGACAAGCGGTCTCCTACAATGAGCAGTTCTTC. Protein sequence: CASSQGQAVSYNEQFF.

CDR3 in amino acids: CASSPGTSFYEQFF. The DNA of the CDR3 is TGTGCCAGCAGTCCCGGGACTAGCTTCTATGAGCAGTTCTTC. This sequence joins TRBV27 and TRBJ2-1; TRBD2 aligns across 9 bases. The junction had 7 bases not matched to a gene; V was cut back by 5 bases and J by 8 bases. Germline lookup yields CDR1 MNHEY and CDR2 SMNVEV (reference sequence). The CDR3 has 14 residues.

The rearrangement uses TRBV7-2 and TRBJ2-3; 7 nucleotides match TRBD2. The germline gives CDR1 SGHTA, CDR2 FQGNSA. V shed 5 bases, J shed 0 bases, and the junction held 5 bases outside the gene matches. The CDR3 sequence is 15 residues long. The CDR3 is CASSASGASTDTQYF. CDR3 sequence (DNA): TGTGCCAGCAGCGCCAGCGGGGCTAGCACAGATACGCAGTATTTT.

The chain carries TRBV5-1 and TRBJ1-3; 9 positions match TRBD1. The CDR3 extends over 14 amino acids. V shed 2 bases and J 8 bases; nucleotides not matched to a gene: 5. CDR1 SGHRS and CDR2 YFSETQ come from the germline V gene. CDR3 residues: CASSLQGAEDTIYF. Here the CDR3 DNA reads TGCGCCAGCAGCTTACAGGGGGCCGAAGACACCATATATTTT. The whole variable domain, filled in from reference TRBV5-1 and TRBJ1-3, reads KAGVTQTPRYLIKTRGQQVTLSCSPISGHRSVSWYQQTPGQGLQFLFEYFSETQRNKGNFPGRFSGRQFSNSRSEMNVSTLELGDSALYLCASSLQGAEDTIYFGEGSWLTVV.

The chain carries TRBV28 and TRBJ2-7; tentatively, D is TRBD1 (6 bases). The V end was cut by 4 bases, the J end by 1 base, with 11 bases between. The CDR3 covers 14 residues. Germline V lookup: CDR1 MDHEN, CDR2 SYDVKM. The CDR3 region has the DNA TGTGCCAGCAGTTACAGGGTGGAGTCCTACGAGCAGTACTTC. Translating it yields CASSYRVESYEQYF.

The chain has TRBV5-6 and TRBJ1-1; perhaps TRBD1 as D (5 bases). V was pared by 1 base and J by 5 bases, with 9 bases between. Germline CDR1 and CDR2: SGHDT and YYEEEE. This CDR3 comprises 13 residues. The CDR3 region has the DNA TGTGCCAGCAGCTTGTGGGGGGGGACTGAAGCTTTCTTT. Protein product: CASSLWGGTEAFF.

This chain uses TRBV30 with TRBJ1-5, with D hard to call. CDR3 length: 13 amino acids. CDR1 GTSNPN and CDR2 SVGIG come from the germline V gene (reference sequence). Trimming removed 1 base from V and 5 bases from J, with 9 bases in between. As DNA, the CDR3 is TGTGCCTGGAGTGATCAGGTTTATCAGCCCCAGCATTTT. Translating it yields CAWSDQVYQPQHF.

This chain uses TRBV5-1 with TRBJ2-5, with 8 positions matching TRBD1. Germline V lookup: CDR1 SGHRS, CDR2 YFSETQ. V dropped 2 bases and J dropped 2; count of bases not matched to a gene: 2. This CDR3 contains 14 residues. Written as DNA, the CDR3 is TGCGCCAGCAGCTTCGGGACAGGACAAGAGACCCAGTACTTC. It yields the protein CASSFGTGQETQYF.

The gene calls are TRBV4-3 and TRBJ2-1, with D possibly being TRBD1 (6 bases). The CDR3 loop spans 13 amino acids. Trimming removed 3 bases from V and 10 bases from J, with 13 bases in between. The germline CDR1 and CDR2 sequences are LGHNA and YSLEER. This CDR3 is CASSHSLGQEQFF. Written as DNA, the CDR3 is TGCGCCAGCAGCCACTCCCTCGGACAGGAGCAGTTCTTC.

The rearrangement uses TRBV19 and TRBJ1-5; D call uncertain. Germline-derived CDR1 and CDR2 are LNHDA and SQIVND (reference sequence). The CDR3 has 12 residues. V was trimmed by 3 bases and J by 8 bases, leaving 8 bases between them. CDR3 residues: CASSILREPQHF. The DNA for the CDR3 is TGTGCCAGTAGTATTCTCCGGGAGCCCCAGCATTTT.

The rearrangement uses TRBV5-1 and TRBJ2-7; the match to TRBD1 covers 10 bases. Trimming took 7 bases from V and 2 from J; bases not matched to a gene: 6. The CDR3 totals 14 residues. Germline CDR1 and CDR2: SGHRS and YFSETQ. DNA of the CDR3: TGCGCCAGCGGGACCGGGACAGGGGCCTACGAGCAGTACTTC. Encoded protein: CASGTGTGAYEQYF.

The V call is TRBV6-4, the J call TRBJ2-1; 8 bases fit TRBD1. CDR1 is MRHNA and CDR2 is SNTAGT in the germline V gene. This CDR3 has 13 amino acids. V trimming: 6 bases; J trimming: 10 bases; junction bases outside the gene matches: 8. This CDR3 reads CASSPQGAGEQFF. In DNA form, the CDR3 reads TGTGCCAGCAGCCCCCAGGGGGCAGGGGAGCAGTTCTTC.

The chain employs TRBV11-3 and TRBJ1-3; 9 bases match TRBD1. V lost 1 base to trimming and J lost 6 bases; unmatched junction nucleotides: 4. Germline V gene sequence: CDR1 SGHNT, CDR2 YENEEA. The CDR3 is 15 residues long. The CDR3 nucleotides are TGTGCCAGCAGCTTAGGGACAGGGGCCCTAAACACCATATATTTT. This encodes CASSLGTGALNTIYF. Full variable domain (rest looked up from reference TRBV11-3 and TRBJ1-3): EAGVVQSPRYKIIEKKQPVAFWCNPISGHNTLYWYLQNLGQGPELLIRYENEEAVDDSQLPKDRFSAERLKGVDSTLKIQPAELGDSAVYLCASSLGTGALNTIYFGEGSWLTVV.

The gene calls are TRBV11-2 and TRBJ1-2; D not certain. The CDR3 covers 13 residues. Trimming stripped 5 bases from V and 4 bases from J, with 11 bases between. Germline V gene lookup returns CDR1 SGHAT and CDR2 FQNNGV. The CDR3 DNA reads TGTGCCAGCAGCATAACAGAGACCTATGGCTACACCTTC. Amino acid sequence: CASSITETYGYTF.

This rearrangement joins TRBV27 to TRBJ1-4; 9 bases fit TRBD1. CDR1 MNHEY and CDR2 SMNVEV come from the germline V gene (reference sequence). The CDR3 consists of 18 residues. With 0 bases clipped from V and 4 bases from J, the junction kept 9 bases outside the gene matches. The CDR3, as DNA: TGTGCCAGCAGTTTATCCACCGGGACAGGGAAATATAATGAAAAACTGTTTTTT. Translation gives CASSLSTGTGKYNEKLFF.

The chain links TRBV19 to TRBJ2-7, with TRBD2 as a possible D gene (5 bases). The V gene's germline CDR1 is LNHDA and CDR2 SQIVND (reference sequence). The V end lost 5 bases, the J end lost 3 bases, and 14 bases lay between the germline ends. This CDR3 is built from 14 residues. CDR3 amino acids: CASSDPGGGYEQYF. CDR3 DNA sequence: TGTGCCAGTAGTGATCCAGGCGGAGGCTACGAGCAGTACTTC.

Here the CDR3 DNA reads TGCGCCAGCAGCTTGGACCCGGGCTCCTACGAGCAGTACTTC. Translation: CASSLDPGSYEQYF. This chain links TRBV5-1 with TRBJ2-7, with D unclear. Germline CDR1 SGHRS, CDR2 YFSETQ. V lost 0 bases and J 0 bases, leaving 7 bases between the germline ends. This CDR3 comprises 14 residues.

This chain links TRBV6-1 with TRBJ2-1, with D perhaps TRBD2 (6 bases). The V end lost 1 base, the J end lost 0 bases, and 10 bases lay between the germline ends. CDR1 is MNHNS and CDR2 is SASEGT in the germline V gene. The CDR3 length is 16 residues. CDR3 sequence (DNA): TGTGCCAGCAGTGAAGAGTCCGGGGGCTCCTACAATGAGCAGTTCTTC. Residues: CASSEESGGSYNEQFF.